This TCR beta chain was recovered during a study of cytomegalovirus exposure and HLA in healthy donors. The PCR employed 60 Vbeta primers together with 13 Jbeta primers. The assay was immunoSEQ multiplex PCR, and TCRdb's table has in-frame clones only and misses some. The sample lists some 51,000 clones; about three quarters were seen once. Study-level findings and limits: A few V segments could not be told apart, such as TRBV6-2 and TRBV6-3, and were left out.

The V gene end was trimmed by 9 bases and the J gene end by 12 bases; junction bases not matched to a gene: 22. CDR1 and CDR2 from the germline V gene are SNHLY and FYNNEI. The length of the CDR3 is 17 residues. On this clone itself: Antigen: not known.

V is TRBV2 and J is TRBJ1-6; TRBD1 aligns across 8 bases. The sample was PBMCs. The sequence was collected from a female donor in good health and CMV-seronegative. The CDR3 loop reads CASSTGTGGSRGRPLHF. CDR3 bases: TGTGCCAGTTCCACCGGGACAGGTGGAAGCCGGGGCCGACCCCTCCACTTT.